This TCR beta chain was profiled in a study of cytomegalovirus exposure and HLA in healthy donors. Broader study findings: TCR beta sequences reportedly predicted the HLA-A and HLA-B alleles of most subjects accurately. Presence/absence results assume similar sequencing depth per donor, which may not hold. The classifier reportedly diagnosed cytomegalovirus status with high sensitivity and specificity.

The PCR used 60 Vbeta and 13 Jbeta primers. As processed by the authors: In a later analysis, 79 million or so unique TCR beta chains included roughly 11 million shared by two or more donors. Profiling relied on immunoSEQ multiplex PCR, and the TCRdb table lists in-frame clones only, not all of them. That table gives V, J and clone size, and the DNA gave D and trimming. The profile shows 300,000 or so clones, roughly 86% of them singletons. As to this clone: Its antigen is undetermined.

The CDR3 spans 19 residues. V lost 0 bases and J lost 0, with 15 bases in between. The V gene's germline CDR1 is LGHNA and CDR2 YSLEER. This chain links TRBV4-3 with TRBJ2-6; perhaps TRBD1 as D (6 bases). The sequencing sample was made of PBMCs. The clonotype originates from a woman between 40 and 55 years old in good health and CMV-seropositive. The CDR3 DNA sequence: TGCGCCAGCAGCCAAGACAGGGGAGCAGGGGCCTCTGGGGCCAACGTCCTGACTTTC. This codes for CASSQDRGAGASGANVLTF.